This TCR beta chain emerged from a study of a mutant IDH1 vaccine in newly diagnosed glioma. Study in general: Before enrollment, the patients had been treated with radiotherapy alone, temozolomide alone, or both together. Most of them had received both. General study findings and limits: With respect to changes in top peripheral T cell clonotypes, pseudoprogression seemed unrelated.

Measured with immunoSEQ multiplex PCR; TCRdb has only the in-frame clones, and not every one. The sample includes about 42,000 clones, approximately 83% of them seen just once. The CDR3 has 14 residues. Germline V gene data show CDR1 as MGHRA and CDR2 as YSYEKL. V lost 0 bases to trimming and J lost 15 bases, with 18 bases between them. Details on this clone: Its antigen is not known.

Indicated time point: week 35, safety follow-up. In every dose of vaccine, 300 ug of mutant IDH1 20-mer peptide was given alongside topical imiquimod. New WHO grade 3 or 4 astrocytomas that were IDH1-mutant and ATRX-lost occurred in the donors. This chain uses TRBV4-1 with TRBJ2-1; the D gene could be TRBD1 or TRBD2 (5 bases each). This clonotype originated in a woman aged 50 to 60 with glioma. Sequenced here: PBMCs, sampled from a glioma patient whose treatment included an IDH1 peptide vaccine. The CDR3, as DNA: TGCGCCAGCAGCCAAGAGGAAGCCCGGGGCCCCCCGTTCTTC. Protein: CASSQEEARGPPFF.